The 6 T cell receptor beta chains below all came from one sample that was sequenced in a study of blood T cell repertoires in COVID-19. The method was immunoSEQ multiplex PCR; TCRdb's version includes in-frame clones alone and lacks a portion of them. This table holds a few hundred thousand clones, roughly 80% found once. Sequenced input: PBMCs or T cells enriched from blood (not recorded which). The receptors shown here come from a man between 40 and 49 years old who had been exposed to COVID-19.

In this sample, this clone turned up once. The chain combines TRBV9 with TRBJ2-7; tentatively, D is TRBD1 (6 bases). The CDR3 contains 13 residues. Germline assignment: CDR1 SGDLS and CDR2 YYNGEE. The V end lost 4 bases, the J end lost 9 bases, and 17 bases lay between the germline ends. CDR3 nucleotide sequence: TGTGCCAGCAGCCCCACCGTCACAGGGCTGCAGTACTTC. Its translation is CASSPTVTGLQYF.

V usage is TRBV12-3 or TRBV12-4 and J usage is TRBJ1-1, with unresolved D. V gave up 7 bases and J gave up 0 bases, with 9 bases separating them. The CDR3 is 13 residues long. CDR3 bases: TGTGCCAGCAAACGGTCCATGAACACTGAAGCTTTCTTT. Protein product: CASKRSMNTEAFF.

The chain employs TRBV5-1 and TRBJ2-5, with TRBD2 matching over 7 bases. V was pared by 4 bases and J by 3 bases, with 9 bases of the junction left unmatched. This CDR3 is 15 amino acids long. Germline lookup yields CDR1 SGHRS and CDR2 YFSETQ. DNA of the CDR3: TGCGCCAGCAGCCCCCAGGGCGGGGGTAAAGAGACCCAGTACTTC. This translates into CASSPQGGGKETQYF.

DNA for the CDR3: TGTGCCAGCGTGGACCGGGGGTCTGGAAAACTGTTTTTT. Encoded protein: CASVDRGSGKLFF. The J gene is TRBJ1-4, the V gene TRBV12-3 or TRBV12-4; possible D gene TRBD1, 5 bases. This CDR3 is 13 amino acids long. The V gene lost 8 bases and the J gene lost 10 bases, with 17 bases spanning the gap.

V is TRBV7-8 and J is TRBJ1-3, with a weak D call TRBD1 (5 bases). Between the trimmed V and J ends, which lost 5 bases and 3 bases, there was a span of 14 bases. Germline assignment: CDR1 SGHVS and CDR2 FQNEAQ. The CDR3 length is 15 residues. The CDR3 nucleotides read TGTGCCAGCAGCCCCGCGGGGGGAGGTGGAAACACCATATATTTT. Amino acids: CASSPAGGGGNTIYF.

The chain joins TRBV6-9 to TRBJ1-3; no clear D. The CDR3 loop spans 15 amino acids. CDR1 is MNHGY and CDR2 is SVAAGI in the germline V gene. Trimming stripped 4 bases from V and 0 bases from J, with 10 bases between. The CDR3 loop is CASSSPRSSGNTIYF. The CDR3 bases are TGTGCCAGCAGTTCCCCCAGAAGCTCTGGAAACACCATATATTTT.